In its sample, the clone carrying this TCR beta chain was seen once. This specimen comes from a study of blood T cell repertoires in COVID-19. Generated by immunoSEQ multiplex PCR, the TCRdb table keeps only in-frame clones and is missing some. The data show more than 90,000 clones, with 72% seen just once and 20% to 25% held by the top ten. In germline, CDR1 is SNHLY, CDR2 FYNNEI. With 4 bases removed from V and 0 bases from J, the gap between germline ends came to 9 bases. The CDR3 extends over 14 amino acids. V gene TRBV2 combines with J gene TRBJ2-5, with D possibly being TRBD2 (6 bases). The sequenced sample consisted of peripheral blood. The source of this sequence is a woman aged 55-70 years in a cohort sampled during active or convalescent COVID-19. CDR3 sequence reads: CASSGEAYQETQYF. The CDR3 coding sequence is TGTGCCAGCAGTGGGGAGGCGTACCAAGAGACCCAGTACTTC.